The rows below give T cell receptor beta chains drawn from one sample of a study of cytomegalovirus exposure and HLA in healthy donors. Sequenced by immunoSEQ multiplex PCR; TCRdb stores in-frame clones only, minus some. The top ten hold 1.3% of the sample, which has 100,000 to 120,000 clones, around 84% seen once. Sequencing was carried out using PBMCs. Source of these receptors: a woman aged 25 to 39 in good health and CMV-seronegative. CDR3s include the opening cysteine and the closing phenylalanine or tryptophan. The D gene is left open where the match is weak. Only part of the rows carry a size: once, few, many, or a class if the clone is expanded.

abundance	d_gene	len	j_gene	v_gene	CDR3nt	CDR3aa
once	NA	16	TRBJ1-1	TRBV7-9	TGTGCCAGCAGCCGAAGACGACAGGAGACGAACACTGAAGCTTTCTTT	CASSRRRQETNTEAFF
NA	NA	14	TRBJ1-1	TRBV7-9	TGTGCCAGCAGCGCAACCGACTTGGGCACTGAAGCTTTCTTT	CASSATDLGTEAFF
few	NA	14	TRBJ2-3	TRBV7-3	TGTGCCAGCAGCTTAGTGGGCTACCCAGATACGCAGTATTTT	CASSLVGYPDTQYF
NA	TRBD2	15	TRBJ2-4	TRBV6-1	TGTGCCAGCAGGGGAAGCGGGAGCGGGGAAAACATTCAGTACTTC	CASRGSGSGENIQYF
once	NA	14	TRBJ2-3	TRBV9	TGTGCCAGCAGCGTAGGCGACAACACAGATACGCAGTATTTT	CASSVGDNTDTQYF
NA	TRBD2	17	TRBJ2-1	TRBV29-1	TGCAGCGTTGAAGGACACATAGCGGGAGGGCCCGACAATGAGCAGTTCTTC	CSVEGHIAGGPDNEQFF
NA	NA	13	TRBJ2-7	TRBV7-9	TGTGCCAGCAGCTTAGCGAGAAAGTACGAGCAGTACTTC	CASSLARKYEQYF
NA	TRBD2	15	TRBJ2-3	TRBV11-2	TGTGCCAGCAGCCTCGAGCGGGGGGGCACAGATACGCAGTATTTT	CASSLERGGTDTQYF
once	NA	14	TRBJ1-1	TRBV4-2	TGTGCCAGCAGCCAGGAATCGGGGGGTACTGAAGCTTTCTTT	CASSQESGGTEAFF
NA	NA	15	TRBJ1-1	TRBV4-1	TGCGCCAGCAGCCAAGGAAACAGGGTTCCCACTGAAGCTTTCTTT	CASSQGNRVPTEAFF
NA	NA	11	TRBJ1-1	TRBV29-1	TGCAGCGTTGCTTGGAACACTGAAGCTTTCTTT	CSVAWNTEAFF
NA	TRBD1	13	TRBJ1-1	TRBV10-2	TGCGCCAGCGTGGAGGGGGCTGGAACTGAAGCTTTCTTT	CASVEGAGTEAFF
medium-sized	NA	14	TRBJ2-7	TRBV6-5	TGTGCCAGCAATTCGGCAGGGGTAGCCTACGAGCAGTACTTC	CASNSAGVAYEQYF
NA	NA	13	TRBJ2-7	TRBV30	TGTGCCTGCCGACAAGGGGCGTCCTACGAGCAGTACTTC	CACRQGASYEQYF
NA	TRBD1	16	TRBJ2-1	TRBV4-3	TGCGCCAGCAGCCAAGATCGAGGACAGGGTGCCCATGAGCAGTTCTTC	CASSQDRGQGAHEQFF
few	NA	15	TRBJ2-5	TRBV9	TGTGCCAGCAGCGTAGACAGGGGGGGTATGGAGACCCAGTACTTC	CASSVDRGGMETQYF
NA	NA	16	TRBJ2-7	TRBV18	TGTGCCAGCTCACCCGGCACTGGACAGAGCACCTACGAGCAGTACTTC	CASSPGTGQSTYEQYF
few	TRBD1	13	TRBJ2-7	TRBV7-6	TGTGCCAGCAGCCTGACAGGGTTGGACGAGCAGTACTTC	CASSLTGLDEQYF
NA	TRBD2	16	TRBJ2-3	TRBV7-3	TGTGCCAGCAGCCAAGAGCGGGAGGGTCTAGGAGATACGCAGTATTTT	CASSQEREGLGDTQYF
NA	NA	13	TRBJ2-2	TRBV28	TGTGCCGCCACGCCCCTAGCGCCCGGGGAGCTGTTTTTT	CAATPLAPGELFF
few	TRBD2	14	TRBJ2-5	TRBV7-7	TGTGCTAGCAGCTTACAGACTAGCGGGGAGACCCAGTACTTC	CASSLQTSGETQYF
NA	NA	16	TRBJ2-5	TRBV7-2	TGTGCCAGCAGCTTAGTCTCTATAGCGGTCTCGGGTACCCAGTACTTC	CASSLVSIAVSGTQYF
few	NA	15	TRBJ2-7	TRBV4-3	TGCGCCAGCAGCCAGGCGTCAGGGGAAGCCTACGAGCAGTACTTC	CASSQASGEAYEQYF
NA	TRBD2	16	TRBJ2-5	TRBV14	TGTGCCAGCAGCCAAGATCTCCTAGCGGGGTTCGAGACCCAGTACTTC	CASSQDLLAGFETQYF
NA	TRBD1	16	TRBJ2-3	TRBV4-2	TGTGCCAGCAGCCAAGAACCGCAGGGGGGCACAGATACGCAGTATTTT	CASSQEPQGGTDTQYF
NA	TRBD2	15	TRBJ2-7	TRBV6-6	TGTGCCAGTGTTTTGGGACTAGCGGGAGGGGGTGAGCAGTACTTC	CASVLGLAGGGEQYF
NA	NA	16	TRBJ1-3	TRBV5-4	TGTGCCAGCAGCGTAAGCGGAGGAACCTCTGGAAACACCATATATTTT	CASSVSGGTSGNTIYF
NA	TRBD1	15	TRBJ1-2	TRBV5-1	TGCGCCAGCAGCTTGGAGCTGGGACAGCCCTCTGGCTACACCTTC	CASSLELGQPSGYTF
NA	TRBD1	15	TRBJ1-5	TRBV19	TGTGCCAGTAGTAAAAGGACAGGGACCAATCAGCCCCAGCATTTT	CASSKRTGTNQPQHF
NA	TRBD1	15	TRBJ1-2	TRBV29-1	TGCAGCGTTGAAGAAGAGGGGACAGGGGGAACGGGCTACACCTTC	CSVEEEGTGGTGYTF
NA	TRBD2	13	TRBJ2-4	TRBV30	TGTGCCTGGAGGGCAGCGGGAGGCGACATTCAGTACTTC	CAWRAAGGDIQYF
NA	TRBD1	18	TRBJ1-3	TRBV4-2	TGTGCCAGCAGCCTAAAAGACAGGGGAGTTGTAGTAGGAAACACCATATATTTT	CASSLKDRGVVVGNTIYF
few	NA	13	TRBJ1-2	TRBV28	TGTGCCAGCGGGGATAGGGGATCCTATGGCTACACCTTC	CASGDRGSYGYTF
NA	TRBD2	15	TRBJ2-3	TRBV13	TGTGCCAGCAGCTTATCGGGGGGATCGGGAGATACGCAGTATTTT	CASSLSGGSGDTQYF
few	TRBD1	13	TRBJ1-2	TRBV6-5	TGTGCCAGCAGTTACCAGGGGGCGGGTGGCTACACCTTC	CASSYQGAGGYTF
few	TRBD1	13	TRBJ1-1	TRBV4-3	TGCGCCAGCAGCCTCGGGACAGCCACTGAAGCTTTCTTT	CASSLGTATEAFF